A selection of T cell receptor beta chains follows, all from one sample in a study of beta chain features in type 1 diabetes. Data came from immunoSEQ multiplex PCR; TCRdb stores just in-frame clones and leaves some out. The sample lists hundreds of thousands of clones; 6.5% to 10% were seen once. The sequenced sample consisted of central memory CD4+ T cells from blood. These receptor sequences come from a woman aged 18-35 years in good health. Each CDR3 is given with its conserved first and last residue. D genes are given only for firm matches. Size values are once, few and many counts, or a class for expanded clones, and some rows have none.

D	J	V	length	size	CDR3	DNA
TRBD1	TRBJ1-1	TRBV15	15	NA	CATSRPGQKYTEAFF	TGTGCCACCAGCAGACCGGGACAGAAGTACACTGAAGCTTTCTTT
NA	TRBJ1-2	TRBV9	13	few	CASSASPVYGYTF	TGTGCCAGCAGCGCCTCGCCGGTCTATGGCTACACCTTC
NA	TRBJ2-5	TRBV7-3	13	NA	CASSFAEQETQYF	TGTGCCAGCAGCTTCGCAGAACAAGAGACCCAGTACTTC
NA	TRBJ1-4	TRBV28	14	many	CASSPGGSNEKLFF	TGTGCCAGCAGCCCGGGGGGGTCGAATGAAAAACTGTTTTTT
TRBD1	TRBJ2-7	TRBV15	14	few	CATSRTGLSYEQYF	TGTGCCACCAGCCGGACAGGATTGTCCTACGAGCAGTACTTC
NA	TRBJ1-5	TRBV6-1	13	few	CASSELSRGPQHF	TGTGCCAGCAGTGAATTGTCCCGTGGACCCCAGCATTTT
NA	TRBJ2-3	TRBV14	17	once	CASSLRRAGWVADTQYF	TGTGCCAGCAGCCTAAGACGGGCAGGATGGGTCGCAGATACGCAGTATTTT
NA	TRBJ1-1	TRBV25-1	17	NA	CASSDTAKKTVNTEAFF	TGTGCCAGCAGTGATACCGCAAAAAAAACAGTGAACACTGAAGCTTTCTTT
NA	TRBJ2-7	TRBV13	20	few	CASSLGPWARRAHSSYEQYF	TGTGCCAGCAGCTTAGGCCCCTGGGCCAGGCGGGCACACAGCTCCTACGAGCAGTACTTC
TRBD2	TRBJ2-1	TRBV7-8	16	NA	CASSKSSGTRPYEQFF	TGTGCCAGCAGCAAATCCTCCGGGACTAGACCTTATGAGCAGTTCTTC
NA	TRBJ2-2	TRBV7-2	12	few	CASKGGAGELFF	TGTGCCAGCAAAGGAGGGGCCGGGGAGCTGTTTTTT
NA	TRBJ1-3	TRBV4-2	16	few	CASSQPAGSSGNTIYF	TGTGCCAGCAGCCAGCCGGCGGGTAGCTCTGGAAACACCATATATTTT
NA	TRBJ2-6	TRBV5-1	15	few	CASSLGWTGANVLTF	TGCGCCAGCAGCTTGGGGTGGACTGGGGCCAACGTCCTGACTTTC
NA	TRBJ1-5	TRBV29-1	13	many	CSVGGTVNQPQHF	TGCAGCGTTGGGGGGACCGTCAATCAGCCCCAGCATTTT
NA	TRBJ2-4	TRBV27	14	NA	CASSLYRGLNIQYF	TGTGCCAGCAGTTTATATAGGGGTCTGAACATTCAGTACTTC
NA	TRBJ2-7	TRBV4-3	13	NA	CASSQDVRGEQYF	TGCGCCAGCAGCCAAGATGTCAGGGGCGAGCAGTACTTC
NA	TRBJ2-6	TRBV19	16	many	CASSMITTSGANVLTF	TGTGCCAGTAGTATGATAACAACCTCTGGGGCCAACGTCCTGACTTTC
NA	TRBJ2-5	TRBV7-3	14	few	CASSLGGTQETQYF	TGTGCCAGCAGCTTAGGGGGGACACAAGAGACCCAGTACTTC
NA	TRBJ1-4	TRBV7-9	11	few	CAVGPNEKLFF	TGTGCAGTGGGACCTAATGAAAAACTGTTTTTT
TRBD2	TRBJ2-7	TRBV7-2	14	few	CASSLEASGRGQYF	TGTGCCAGCAGCTTAGAGGCTAGCGGCAGAGGACAGTACTTC
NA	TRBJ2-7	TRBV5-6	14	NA	CASSFFTFSYEQYF	TGTGCCAGCAGCTTTTTTACATTCTCCTACGAGCAGTACTTC
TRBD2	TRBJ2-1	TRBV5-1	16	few	CASSWGGRNTYNEQFF	TGCGCCAGCAGCTGGGGAGGGAGAAACACCTACAATGAGCAGTTCTTC
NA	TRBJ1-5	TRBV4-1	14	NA	CASSHGGNNQPQHF	TGCGCCAGCAGCCATGGGGGAAACAATCAGCCCCAGCATTTT
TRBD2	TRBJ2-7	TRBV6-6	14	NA	CASSYGREAYEQYF	TGTGCCAGCAGTTACGGGCGGGAGGCCTACGAGCAGTACTTC